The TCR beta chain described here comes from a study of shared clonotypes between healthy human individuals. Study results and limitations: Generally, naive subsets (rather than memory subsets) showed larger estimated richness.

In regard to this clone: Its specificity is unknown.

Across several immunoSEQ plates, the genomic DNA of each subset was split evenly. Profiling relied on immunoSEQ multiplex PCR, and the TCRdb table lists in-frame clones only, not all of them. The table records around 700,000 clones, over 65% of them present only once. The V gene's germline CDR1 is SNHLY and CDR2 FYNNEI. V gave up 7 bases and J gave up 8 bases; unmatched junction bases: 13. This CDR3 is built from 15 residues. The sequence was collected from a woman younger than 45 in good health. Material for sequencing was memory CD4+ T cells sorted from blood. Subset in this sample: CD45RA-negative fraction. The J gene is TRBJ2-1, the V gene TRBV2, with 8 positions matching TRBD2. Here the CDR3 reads CASNRAGGLSDEQFF. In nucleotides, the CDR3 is TGTGCCAGCAATCGGGCGGGAGGCCTCTCAGATGAGCAGTTCTTC.